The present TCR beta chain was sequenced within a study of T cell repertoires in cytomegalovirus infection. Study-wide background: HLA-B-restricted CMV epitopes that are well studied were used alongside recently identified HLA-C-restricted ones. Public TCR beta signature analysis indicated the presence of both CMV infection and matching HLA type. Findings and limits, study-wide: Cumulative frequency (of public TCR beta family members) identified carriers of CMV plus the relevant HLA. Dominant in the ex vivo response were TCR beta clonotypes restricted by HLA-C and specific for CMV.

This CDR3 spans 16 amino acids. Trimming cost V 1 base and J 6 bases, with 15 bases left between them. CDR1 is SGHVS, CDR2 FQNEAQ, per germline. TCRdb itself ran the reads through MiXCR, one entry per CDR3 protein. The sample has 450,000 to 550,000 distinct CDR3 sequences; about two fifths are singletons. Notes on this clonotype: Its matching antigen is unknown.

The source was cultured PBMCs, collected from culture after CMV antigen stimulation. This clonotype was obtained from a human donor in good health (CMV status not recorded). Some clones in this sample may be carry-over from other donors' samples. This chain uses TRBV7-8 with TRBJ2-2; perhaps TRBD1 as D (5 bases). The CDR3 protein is CASSLERTQGPGELFF. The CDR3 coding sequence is TGTGCCAGCAGCTTAGAGAGGACCCAGGGTCCCGGGGAGCTGTTTTTT. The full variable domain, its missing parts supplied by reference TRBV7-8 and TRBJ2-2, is GAGVSQSPRYKVAKRGQDVALRCDPISGHVSLFWYQQALGQGPEFLTYFQNEAQLDKSGLPSDRFFAERPEGSVSTLKIQRTQQEDSAVYLCASSLERTQGPGELFFGEGSRLTVL.